This TCR beta chain was observed in a study of blood T cell repertoires in COVID-19. V lost 2 bases and J lost 0, with 14 bases in between. This CDR3 is 17 amino acids long. Germline V CDR1 and CDR2: SGHVS, FQNEAQ. Methods used by the authors: Quantification of nucleated cells was approximated via reference gene primer amplification. Using immunoSEQ multiplex PCR, the repertoire was profiled, and TCRdb retains in-frame clones only, with some absent. For V, J and clone size, that table is used; D and trimming come from the DNA. The sample lists roughly 410,000 clones, about 89% occurring once. The source material was peripheral blood. The V gene is TRBV7-8, the J gene TRBJ2-1; TRBD2 is a possible D gene (6 bases). The TCR was taken from a woman between 55 and 75 years old with COVID-19, enrolled during active disease. The CDR3 loop is CASSLQARGSSYNEQFF. CDR3 bases: TGTGCCAGCAGCTTACAGGCACGGGGGAGCTCCTACAATGAGCAGTTCTTC.